The rows below give T cell receptor beta chains drawn from one sample of a study of blood T cell repertoires in COVID-19. The data were produced by immunoSEQ multiplex PCR, yet TCRdb's version contains in-frame clones alone and is incomplete. The sample lists 70,000 to 80,000 clones, around 79% occurring once. Material for sequencing was peripheral blood. These receptors were obtained from a man aged 50-59 years with acute or convalescent COVID-19. Both conserved end residues are part of each CDR3. Each record gives: D gene, V gene, clone size, J gene, CDR3 protein, CDR3 DNA. A D gene is named only where the DNA matches it firmly. Size is omitted from some rows. Given values are once, few, many or a class for expanded clones.

NA	TRBV9	NA	TRBJ1-4	CASSGKQGEGEKLFF	TGTGCCAGCAGCGGGAAACAGGGAGAAGGCGAAAAACTGTTTTTT
NA	TRBV5-4	NA	TRBJ1-1	CASSLQGTEAFF	TGTGCCAGCAGCTTGCAGGGGACTGAAGCTTTCTTT
TRBD1	TRBV19	few	TRBJ1-5	CASSPQTGFNQPQHF	TGTGCCAGTAGTCCTCAGACAGGGTTCAATCAGCCCCAGCATTTT
TRBD1	TRBV5-6	NA	TRBJ2-7	CASSGQTGGGPSEQYF	TGTGCCAGCAGCGGCCAGACAGGGGGCGGGCCTAGCGAGCAGTACTTC
NA	TRBV27	NA	TRBJ2-2	CASTATRSRGGELFF	TGTGCCAGCACTGCAACTAGGTCCCGCGGCGGGGAGCTGTTTTTT
NA	TRBV19	few	TRBJ1-1	CATLGGRAEAFF	TGTGCCACCCTGGGGGGGCGGGCTGAAGCTTTCTTT
NA	TRBV3-1/TRBV3-2	NA	TRBJ2-1	CASSQGWRCNEQFF	TGTGCCAGCAGCCAGGGCTGGAGGTGCAATGAGCAGTTCTTC
TRBD1	TRBV30	NA	TRBJ1-5	CAWSVGQGNQPQHF	TGTGCCTGGAGTGTAGGACAGGGGAATCAGCCCCAGCATTTT
TRBD1	TRBV18	NA	TRBJ2-7	CASSQQGSEQYF	TGTGCCAGCTCACAACAGGGGTCCGAGCAGTACTTC
NA	TRBV5-4	NA	TRBJ1-1	CASSRGRNTEAFF	TGTGCCAGCAGCAGAGGGAGGAACACTGAAGCTTTCTTT